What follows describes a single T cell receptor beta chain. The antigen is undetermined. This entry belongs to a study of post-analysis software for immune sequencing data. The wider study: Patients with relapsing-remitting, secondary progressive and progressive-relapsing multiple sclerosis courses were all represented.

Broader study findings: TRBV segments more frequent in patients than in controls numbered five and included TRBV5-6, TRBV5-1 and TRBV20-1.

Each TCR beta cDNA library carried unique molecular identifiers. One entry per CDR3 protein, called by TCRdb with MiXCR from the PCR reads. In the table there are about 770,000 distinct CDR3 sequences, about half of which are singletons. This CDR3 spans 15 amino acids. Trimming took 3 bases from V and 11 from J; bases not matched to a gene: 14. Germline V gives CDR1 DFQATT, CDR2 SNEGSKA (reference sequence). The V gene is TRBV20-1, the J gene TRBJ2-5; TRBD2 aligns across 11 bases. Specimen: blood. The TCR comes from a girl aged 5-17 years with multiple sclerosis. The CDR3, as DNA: TGCAGTGCTAGCCCCGGGACTAGCGGACGGGGTGAGCAGTACTTC. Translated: CSASPGTSGRGEQYF.